One T cell receptor beta chain is described in this entry. Antigen specificity is unknown. Germline and junction disagree at one end, which may indicate a read error. TCRdb itself ran the 5' RACE reads through MiXCR, one entry per CDR3 protein. The table has hundreds of thousands of distinct CDR3 sequences, approximately 30% seen once. The data were taken from a study of identical twins' blood T cells. The CDR3 runs to 13 residues. Germline V lookup: CDR1 LNHDA, CDR2 SQIVND (reference sequence). Study results and limitations: Abundant TCRbeta CDR3s overlapped more between twins than with unrelated donors. Twin similarity might stem from environmental factors, not only genetics. Even for out-of-frame TCRbeta, twins reportedly shared V gene usage much more than unrelated donors.

Six healthy women, forming three identical twin pairs, donated samples. The rearrangement links TRBV19 to TRBJ1-6; 7 nucleotides agree with TRBD1. This TCR derives from a woman between 18 and 55 years old in good health. The sample consisted of PBMCs. The chain's CDR3 is CASRRGRDSPPHF. Written as DNA, the CDR3 is TGTGCCAGTAGGAGGGGGCGCGATTCACCCCCCCACTTT.